This is a list of T cell receptor beta chains from one sample in a study of blood T cells in healthy people across ages. TCRdb reprocessed the 5' RACE reads with MiXCR, giving one entry per CDR3 protein. The table lists some 890,000 distinct CDR3 sequences, under 35% of them singletons. These data also formed part of another study, on T cells of mothers and their children.

Material: blood. The receptors derive from a woman aged 40-49 years in good health. Both conserved end residues are part of each CDR3. The D gene is left open where the match is weak. Size values are once, few and many counts, or a class for expanded clones, and some rows have none.

d_call clone_size j_call v_call cdr3_aa cdr3_nt
TRBD1 many TRBJ1-2 TRBV5-1 CASSLGGTGPSGYTF TGCGCCAGCAGCTTGGGAGGGACAGGACCCTCCGGCTACACCTTC
TRBD1 NA TRBJ1-6 TRBV7-9 CASTLSRGQAFGRSLHF TGTGCCAGCACCCTTAGTCGTGGACAGGCCTTTGGAAGGTCCCTCCACTTT
TRBD1 NA TRBJ1-2 TRBV7-6 CASGSGGAGGHTF TGTGCCAGCGGCTCAGGGGGCGCAGGTGGCCACACCTTC
NA NA TRBJ2-3 TRBV5-1 CASMGGLLTDTQYF TGCGCCAGCATGGGAGGACTCCTCACAGATACGCAGTATTTT
TRBD2 many TRBJ2-7 TRBV20-1 CSARGEKRGDYEQYF TGCAGTGCTAGAGGGGAAAAGCGGGGGGATTACGAGCAGTACTTC
TRBD1 NA TRBJ2-7 TRBV7-2 CASSGSGTAGPYEQYF TGTGCCAGCAGCGGATCCGGGACAGCCGGTCCCTACGAGCAGTACTTC
NA NA TRBJ2-3 TRBV6-1 CASSKRGQADTQYF TGTGCCAGCAGTAAACGGGGCCAAGCAGATACGCAGTATTTT
NA once TRBJ1-1 TRBV20-1 CCASTTNTEAFF TGCTGTGCTTCGACAACGAACACTGAAGCTTTCTTT
NA few TRBJ2-7 TRBV15 CATSRAPGGRSSYNEQYF TGTGCCACCAGCAGAGCCCCCGGGGGGCGAAGCTCCTACAATGAGCAGTACTTC
NA many TRBJ1-4 TRBV27 CASSQSAGKLFF TGTGCCAGCAGTCAATCGGCGGGAAAACTGTTTTTT
NA NA TRBJ1-1 TRBV3-1 CASSRATTEAFF TGTGCCAGCAGCCGAGCAACCACTGAAGCTTTCTTT
NA few TRBJ2-7 TRBV28 CASSFYAGRIDEQYF TGTGCCAGCAGTTTCTATGCAGGGAGGATCGACGAGCAGTACTTC
TRBD1 NA TRBJ2-1 TRBV7-8 CAGSPGQGKSRSYNEQFF TGTGCCGGCAGCCCCGGACAGGGAAAATCGCGGTCCTACAATGAGCAGTTCTTC
TRBD1 many TRBJ1-5 TRBV10-3 CAISNLGQGNQPQHF TGTGCCATCAGCAACCTCGGACAGGGCAATCAGCCCCAGCATTTT
NA few TRBJ2-4 TRBV28 CASSSPGEAAKNIQYF TGTGCCAGCAGTTCCCCAGGGGAGGCGGCCAAAAACATTCAGTACTTC
NA NA TRBJ1-2 TRBV25-1 CASSDPGPSLGYTF TGTGCCAGCAGTGATCCGGGGCCCAGCCTGGGCTACACCTTC
NA NA TRBJ2-3 TRBV24-1 CATSDLKSVNTDTQYF TGTGCCACCAGTGATTTGAAGTCAGTAAACACAGATACGCAGTATTTT
TRBD1 NA TRBJ2-1 TRBV20-1 CSARVEGTGMHEQFF TGCAGTGCTAGAGTTGAAGGGACAGGGATGCATGAGCAGTTCTTC
NA many TRBJ2-1 TRBV7-3 CASSLLGVSSYNEQFF TGTGCCAGCAGCTTATTAGGGGTCAGCTCCTACAATGAGCAGTTCTTC
NA NA TRBJ2-7 TRBV6-2/TRBV6-3 CASKSTGSYEQYF TGTGCCAGCAAGAGTACAGGTTCCTACGAGCAGTACTTC
NA NA TRBJ1-2 TRBV2 CASSSGRGRGYYGYTF TGTGCCAGCAGCTCTGGCAGGGGCAGGGGATACTATGGCTACACCTTC
NA NA TRBJ2-7 TRBV7-8 CASSDRRFAEQYF TGTGCCAGCAGTGACAGGCGCTTCGCCGAGCAGTACTTC
NA few TRBJ1-1 TRBV5-1 CASSTGGTEAFF TGCGCCAGCAGCACCGGGGGGACTGAAGCTTTCTTT
NA few TRBJ2-3 TRBV20-1 CSARQAGFPDTQYF TGCAGTGCTAGGCAGGCTGGGTTTCCAGATACGCAGTATTTT
NA NA TRBJ1-3 TRBV25-1 CASSGDTPESSGNPIYF TGTGCCAGCAGTGGGGACACCCCAGAAAGCTCTGGAAACCCCATATATTTT
TRBD1 NA TRBJ2-6 TRBV7-9 CASSLAGQGYASGANVRTF TGTGCCAGCAGCTTAGCGGGACAGGGGTATGCCTCTGGGGCCAACGTCCGGACTTTC
NA many TRBJ1-4 TRBV20-1 CSSSTNEKLFF TGCAGCTCATCAACTAATGAAAAACTGTTTTTT
TRBD1 NA TRBJ1-4 TRBV7-3 CASSLTGTGNEKLFF TGTGCCAGCAGCTTAACGGGGACAGGGAATGAAAAACTGTTTTTT
NA NA TRBJ2-1 TRBV14 CASSQGIIYNEQFF TGTGCCAGCAGCCAAGGAATCATTTACAATGAGCAGTTCTTC